These 23 T cell receptor beta chains came from one sample sequenced in a study of OX40 agonist ivuxolimab in advanced cancers. Sequencing was performed with immunoSEQ multiplex PCR; in TCRdb, only in-frame clones are kept and a portion is missing. The repertoire holds 90,000 or so clones, with more than 75% as singletons. The material sequenced was CD4+ or CD8+ T cells sorted from blood, taken in a trial of the OX40 agonist ivuxolimab. These receptors were obtained from an adult with an advanced solid tumor such as melanoma, head and neck, liver or kidney cancer.

This clone was recorded only once. V usage is TRBV28 and J usage is TRBJ2-2, with 7 bases identical to TRBD2. This CDR3 spans 16 amino acids. With V trimmed by 1 base and J by 7 bases, 9 bases remained unmatched. CDR1 is MDHEN, CDR2 SYDVKM, per germline. The CDR3 is CASSLSSGTPNGELFF. CDR3 nucleotides: TGTGCCAGCAGTTTATCCAGCGGGACCCCAAACGGGGAGCTGTTTTTT.

CDR3 DNA sequence: TGTGCCAGCAGCGTACTAGCGGGAGGGCCGAGGGAGACCCAGTACTTC. It is translated as CASSVLAGGPRETQYF. The chain links TRBV9 to TRBJ2-5, with 12 bases fitting TRBD2. The CDR3 has 16 residues. V was clipped by 1 base and J by 5 bases; unmatched bases: 6. Germline CDR1 reads SGDLS; CDR2 reads YYNGEE.

Points on this clone: In the same sample, other DNA sequences code for this CDR3. This CDR3 reads CASSSQGGYGYTF. In DNA form, the CDR3 reads TGTGCCAGCAGCTCACAGGGCGGCTATGGCTACACCTTC. The V gene is TRBV6-1, the J gene TRBJ1-2; maybe TRBD1 (6 bases). Germline loops: CDR1 MNHNS, CDR2 SASEGT. The CDR3 totals 13 residues. Trimming pared 6 bases from V and 4 bases from J, leaving 12 bases between.

This clone was seen just once. The chain is built from TRBV19 and TRBJ1-3; D is uncertain. V was trimmed by 5 bases and J by 0 bases, leaving 14 bases between them. In germline, CDR1 is LNHDA, CDR2 SQIVND (reference sequence). This CDR3 has 16 residues. The CDR3 loop reads CASSGQAGSSGNTIYF. The CDR3 region has the DNA TGTGCCAGTAGTGGCCAGGCCGGGAGCTCTGGAAACACCATATATTTT. The full variable domain, completed using reference TRBV19 and TRBJ1-3, is DGGITQSPKYLFRKEGQNVTLSCEQNLNHDAMYWYRQDPGQGLRLIYYSQIVNDFQKGDIAEGYSVSREKKESFPLTVTSAQKNPTAFYLCASSGQAGSSGNTIYFGEGSWLTVV.

This clone was detected only once. The rearrangement joins TRBV21-1 to TRBJ2-7; TRBD1, the D gene given by the table, was not confirmed from the DNA. TRBV21-1 is described as a pseudogene. The CDR3 loop spans 13 amino acids. CDR3 residues: CASRAGTGNEQYV. For the CDR3, the DNA is TGTGCCAGCAGGGCCGGGACAGGGAACGAGCAGTACGTC.

The rearrangement uses TRBV5-1 and TRBJ2-3, with D hard to call. Between the trimmed V and J ends, which lost 1 base and 1 base, there was a span of 7 bases. Per the germline V gene, CDR1 is SGHRS and CDR2 is YFSETQ. CDR3 length equals 14 residues. The DNA for the CDR3 is TGCGCCAGCAGCTTGAACAGTCGCACAGATACGCAGTATTTT. Translation gives CASSLNSRTDTQYF.

The gene calls are TRBV10-3 and TRBJ2-5; the match to TRBD1 covers 8 bases. The germline V gene has CDR1 ENHRY and CDR2 SYGVKD. The junction had 4 bases not matched to a gene; V was cut back by 3 bases and J by 4 bases. The CDR3 runs 14 residues. The CDR3 nucleotides are TGTGCCATCAGTGAACCGACAGGGGTAGAGACCCAGTACTTC. This gives the protein CAISEPTGVETQYF.

To note about this clone: The sample carries other DNA sequences with the same CDR3. This chain connects TRBV30 to TRBJ1-5; 9 bases map to TRBD1. CDR1 and CDR2 from the germline V gene are GTSNPN and SVGIG (reference sequence). V shed 3 bases and J 5 bases; nucleotides not matched to a gene: 2. The CDR3 is 13 residues long. In DNA, the CDR3 is TGTGCCTGGAGGACAGGGGGGGATCAGCCCCAGCATTTT. This gives the protein CAWRTGGDQPQHF.

The chain employs TRBV6-5 and TRBJ2-7, with 7 bases aligning to TRBD2. CDR1 and CDR2 (germline): MNHEY, SVGAGI. The CDR3 runs to 15 residues. With V trimmed by 5 bases and J by 4 bases, 11 bases remained unmatched. CDR3 in amino acids: CASSPRGSGWYEQYF. CDR3 nucleotides: TGTGCCAGCAGTCCCCGAGGTAGCGGGTGGTACGAGCAGTACTTC.

Comments on this clone: Other DNA sequences in this specimen translate into the identical CDR3. The genes are TRBV10-3 and TRBJ1-5; TRBD1 agrees at 11 bases. Trimming cost V 3 bases and J 2 bases; bases outside gene matches: 3. Germline-derived CDR1 and CDR2 are ENHRY and SYGVKD. The CDR3 has 16 amino acids. The DNA for the CDR3 is TGTGCCATCAGTGATGGGGACAGGGGGGGCAATCAGCCCCAGCATTTT. Translation: CAISDGDRGGNQPQHF.

This chain uses TRBV30 with TRBJ2-4; D may be TRBD1 (6 bases). V was pared by 3 bases and J by 5 bases, with 14 bases between. Germline V gene sequence: CDR1 GTSNPN, CDR2 SVGIG (reference sequence). The CDR3 loop spans 14 amino acids. The CDR3 DNA sequence: TGTGCCTGGAGAGACCCTGACAGGCAAAACATTCAGTACTTC. Amino acid sequence: CAWRDPDRQNIQYF.

The chain has TRBV19 and TRBJ2-5; 7 bases are shared with TRBD1. Germline CDR1 LNHDA, CDR2 SQIVND (reference sequence). The length of the CDR3 is 15 residues. Trimming cost V 5 bases and J 0 bases; bases outside gene matches: 6. The CDR3 is CASSDRAPYQETQYF. The CDR3 coding sequence is TGTGCCAGTAGTGACAGGGCTCCCTACCAAGAGACCCAGTACTTC.

J is TRBJ2-2 and V is TRBV5-4; TRBD2 aligns across 12 bases. CDR1 SGHNT and CDR2 YYREEE come from the germline V gene (reference sequence). With 0 bases clipped from V and 6 bases from J, the junction kept 9 bases outside the gene matches. This CDR3 comprises 18 residues. The DNA for the CDR3 is TGTGCCAGCAGCTTGGGACTAGCGGGAGTAGGGGGCGCCGGGGAGCTGTTTTTT. Translation: CASSLGLAGVGGAGELFF.

V usage is TRBV6-5 and J usage is TRBJ1-3; 7 bases align to TRBD1. Germline CDR1 and CDR2: MNHEY and SVGAGI. The V and J ends lost 7 bases and 5 bases, in that order; junction bases with no gene match: 8. The CDR3 is made up of 14 amino acids. The CDR3 DNA sequence: TGTGCCAGCACCACAGGGGACAGAAGAAACACCATATATTTT. Protein sequence: CASTTGDRRNTIYF.

V and J are TRBV19 and TRBJ2-3; 10 nucleotides align to TRBD2. The CDR3 contains 14 residues. Germline V gene lookup returns CDR1 LNHDA and CDR2 SQIVND (reference sequence). J was trimmed by 4 bases and V by 7 bases; bases with no gene match: 5. The CDR3 bases are TGTGCCAGTAAGCGTCTAGCGGGAGCAGATACGCAGTATTTT. Translation gives CASKRLAGADTQYF. The full variable domain, its missing parts supplied by reference TRBV19 and TRBJ2-3, is DGGITQSPKYLFRKEGQNVTLSCEQNLNHDAMYWYRQDPGQGLRLIYYSQIVNDFQKGDIAEGYSVSREKKESFPLTVTSAQKNPTAFYLCASKRLAGADTQYFGPGTRLTVL.

V and J are TRBV5-1 and TRBJ2-2; possibly TRBD1 for D (5 bases). This CDR3 region has 15 residues. Trimming cost V 4 bases and J 5 bases, with 15 bases left between them. The germline V gene has CDR1 SGHRS and CDR2 YFSETQ. The CDR3, as DNA: TGCGCCAGCAGCCCGACAGTCAGCTCAACCGGGGAGCTGTTTTTT. The encoded protein is CASSPTVSSTGELFF.

This chain joins TRBV5-1 and TRBJ2-1; 10 bases match TRBD2. Germline assignment: CDR1 SGHRS and CDR2 YFSETQ. This CDR3 has 15 amino acids. After removal of 0 bases from V and 8 bases from J, the junction contained 5 bases not matched to a gene. The CDR3 region has the DNA TGCGCCAGCAGCTTGGATAGCGGGAGGATGGATGAGCAGTTCTTC. Translation gives CASSLDSGRMDEQFF. Filled out from reference TRBV5-1 and TRBJ2-1, the complete variable domain reads KAGVTQTPRYLIKTRGQQVTLSCSPISGHRSVSWYQQTPGQGLQFLFEYFSETQRNKGNFPGRFSGRQFSNSRSEMNVSTLELGDSALYLCASSLDSGRMDEQFFGPGTRLTVL.

The genes are TRBV15 and TRBJ1-1, with D perhaps TRBD1 (6 bases). This CDR3 is built from 14 residues. Germline V gene sequence: CDR1 LNHNV, CDR2 YYDKDF (reference sequence). Trimming left V 9 bases short and J 1 base short, with 15 bases between. The CDR3 is CATKFGQTNTEAFF. The CDR3 DNA reads as TGTGCCACTAAATTCGGACAGACGAACACTGAAGCTTTCTTT.

This rearrangement joins TRBV14 to TRBJ2-5; D may be TRBD1 (5 bases). Germline loops: CDR1 SGHDN, CDR2 FVKESK. The CDR3 loop spans 13 amino acids. Trimming left V 8 bases short and J 7 bases short, with 17 bases between. The DNA for the CDR3 is TGTGCCAGCGCTGGACAACCCCACGGGACCCAGTACTTC. Translating it yields CASAGQPHGTQYF.

A single count supports this clone. The rearrangement links TRBV18 to TRBJ2-3, with unresolved D. Germline CDR1 and CDR2: KGHSH and LQKENI. The CDR3 runs to 13 residues. Trimming took off 5 bases at V and 4 bases at J, with 10 bases between the two ends. The CDR3 sequence: CASSAHPADTQYF. For the CDR3, the DNA is TGTGCCAGCTCAGCCCACCCGGCAGATACGCAGTATTTT.

The CDR3 here is CASSMNRREGEQYF. The CDR3 DNA sequence: TGTGCCAGTAGTATGAATCGGCGGGAGGGGGAGCAGTACTTC. The chain carries TRBV19 and TRBJ2-7, with 9 bases aligning to TRBD2. Germline V lookup: CDR1 LNHDA, CDR2 SQIVND (reference sequence). The CDR3 totals 14 residues. V lost 3 bases to trimming and J lost 7 bases; unmatched junction nucleotides: 7. Full variable domain (missing parts from reference TRBV19 and TRBJ2-7): DGGITQSPKYLFRKEGQNVTLSCEQNLNHDAMYWYRQDPGQGLRLIYYSQIVNDFQKGDIAEGYSVSREKKESFPLTVTSAQKNPTAFYLCASSMNRREGEQYFGPGTRLTVT.

This sequence joins TRBV6-1 and TRBJ1-3; the D is unclear. The length of the CDR3 is 14 residues. CDR1 MNHNS and CDR2 SASEGT come from the germline V gene. The V end was cut by 3 bases, the J end by 4 bases, with 10 bases between. Written as DNA, the CDR3 is TGTGCCAGCAGTGACAGCCGAAGGGGAAACACCATATATTTT. Translating gives CASSDSRRGNTIYF.

The CDR3 loop reads CASSDSFSSPLHF. The CDR3, as DNA: TGTGCCAGCAGCGACAGCTTTTCTTCACCCCTCCACTTT. The V call is TRBV25-1, the J call TRBJ1-6; D is possibly TRBD1 (5 bases). Germline CDR1 reads MGHDK; CDR2 reads SYGVNS. The CDR3 loop spans 13 amino acids. The germline V and J ends were trimmed by 6 bases and 9 bases, with 12 bases remaining between them.